The 8 T cell receptor beta chains below all came from one sample that was sequenced in a study of OX40 agonist ivuxolimab in advanced cancers. Method: immunoSEQ multiplex PCR; TCRdb's copy keeps in-frame clones and lacks some. This table has 60,000 to 70,000 clones, around 87% appearing once. Sequenced material: CD4+ or CD8+ T cells sorted from blood, taken in a trial of the OX40 agonist ivuxolimab. The receptors come from an adult with an advanced solid tumor such as melanoma, head and neck, liver or kidney cancer.

V usage is TRBV5-4 and J usage is TRBJ2-1; TRBD2 aligns across 7 bases. The CDR3 loop spans 15 amino acids. V lost 3 bases and J lost 6; bases outside the gene matches: 9. The germline V gene has CDR1 SGHNT and CDR2 YYREEE (reference sequence). The CDR3 spells CASSSRGGAGNEQFF. The CDR3 DNA sequence: TGTGCCAGCAGCTCCCGGGGAGGGGCTGGCAATGAGCAGTTCTTC.

This sequence joins TRBV7-9 and TRBJ1-5; perhaps TRBD1 as D (6 bases). V dropped 5 bases and J dropped 11 bases, with 16 bases sitting between them. The CDR3 has 13 residues. CDR1 and CDR2 from the germline V gene are SEHNR and FQNEAQ (reference sequence). The CDR3 DNA is TGTGCCAGCAGCCGACAGGTCGAAGGGTCCCAGCATTTT. Translated, it gives CASSRQVEGSQHF.

The chain couples TRBV5-1 to TRBJ2-1; D uncertain. V was cut by 4 bases and J by 1 base, with 6 bases left in between. This CDR3 comprises 13 residues. Germline CDR1 SGHRS, CDR2 YFSETQ. The CDR3 DNA reads TGCGCCAGCAGCAGGGTGTCCTACAATGAGCAGTTCTTC. The encoded protein is CASSRVSYNEQFF.

This clone was recorded a few times. The J gene is TRBJ2-2, the V gene TRBV5-1, with D perhaps TRBD2 (5 bases). This CDR3 spans 12 amino acids. Trimming removed 3 bases from V and 8 bases from J, with 8 bases in between. CDR1 and CDR2 (germline): SGHRS, YFSETQ. The CDR3 sequence is CASSSGEGELFF. CDR3 sequence (DNA): TGCGCCAGCAGCTCCGGGGAGGGGGAGCTGTTTTTT.

The chain recombines TRBV28 with TRBJ2-7, with D possibly TRBD1 on 5 matching bases. With 6 bases removed from V and 12 bases from J, the gap between germline ends came to 21 bases. Germline V gene sequence: CDR1 MDHEN, CDR2 SYDVKM. CDR3 size: 13 residues. The CDR3 is CASSGRVGPAGYF. Here the CDR3 DNA reads TGTGCCAGCAGCGGACGAGTGGGGCCTGCCGGGTACTTC.

This clone was found once. The gene calls are TRBV5-1 and TRBJ2-1, with TRBD2 matching over 11 bases. This CDR3 has 15 amino acids. Germline CDR1 is SGHRS and CDR2 is YFSETQ. V trimming: 2 bases; J trimming: 7 bases; junction bases outside the gene matches: 5. As DNA, the CDR3 is TGCGCCAGCAGCTTACTAGCGGGGGACTTAAATGAGCAGTTCTTC. Amino acids: CASSLLAGDLNEQFF.

V is TRBV28 and J is TRBJ1-2; D perhaps matches TRBD1 (5 bases). Trimming cost V 3 bases and J 7 bases, with 6 bases left between them. CDR3 length: 11 residues. Germline CDR1 MDHEN, CDR2 SYDVKM. The CDR3 spells CASSLGGGYTF. Written as DNA, the CDR3 is TGTGCCAGCAGTTTGGGGGGTGGCTACACCTTC.

This chain connects TRBV7-2 to TRBJ2-2, with a possible D match to TRBD2 (6 bases). This CDR3 is 13 amino acids long. Trimming took 6 bases from V and 3 from J, leaving 8 bases between them. CDR1 and CDR2 (germline): SGHTA, FQGNSA. CDR3 sequence reads: CASSTSYTGELFF. In DNA form, the CDR3 reads TGTGCCAGCAGTACTAGCTACACCGGGGAGCTGTTTTTT.